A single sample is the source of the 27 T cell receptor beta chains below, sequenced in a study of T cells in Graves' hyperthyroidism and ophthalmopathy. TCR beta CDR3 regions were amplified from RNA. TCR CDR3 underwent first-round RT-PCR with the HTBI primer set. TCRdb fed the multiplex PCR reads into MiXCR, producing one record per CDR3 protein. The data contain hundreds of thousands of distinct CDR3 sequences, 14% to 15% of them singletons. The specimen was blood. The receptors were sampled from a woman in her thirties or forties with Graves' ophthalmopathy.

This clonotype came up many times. CDR3 region: CASSRTNTEAFF. In nucleotides, the CDR3 is TGTGCCAGCAGTCGGACCAACACTGAAGCTTTCTTT. The rearrangement uses TRBV12-3 or TRBV12-4 and TRBJ1-1; D gene ambiguous. Between the trimmed V and J ends, which lost 5 bases and 2 bases, there was a span of 6 bases. The CDR3 has 12 residues.

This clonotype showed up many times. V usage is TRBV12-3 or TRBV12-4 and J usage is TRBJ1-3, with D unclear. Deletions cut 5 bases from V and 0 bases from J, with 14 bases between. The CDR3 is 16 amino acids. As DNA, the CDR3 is TGTGCCAGCAGTCCCTTTGGGGTCCTCTCTGGAAACACCATATATTTT. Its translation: CASSPFGVLSGNTIYF.

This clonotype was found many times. The CDR3: CATSPGRISSGNTIYF. DNA for the CDR3: TGTGCCACCAGTCCGGGACGGATAAGCTCTGGAAACACCATATATTTT. The chain recombines TRBV24-1 with TRBJ1-3, with D possibly being TRBD1 (5 bases). The CDR3 loop spans 16 amino acids. Trimming removed 6 bases from V and 0 bases from J, with 14 bases in between. Looked up from germline, CDR1 is KGHDR and CDR2 is SFDVKD.

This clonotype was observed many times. Here the CDR3 DNA reads TGTGCCAGCGGGCCACGGGGAGGATTCCCTATCGAGCAGTACTTC. Its protein is CASGPRGGFPIEQYF. The rearrangement joins TRBV2 to TRBJ2-7; D might be TRBD2 (6 bases). Between the trimmed V and J ends, which lost 8 bases and 6 bases, there was a span of 23 bases. This CDR3 has 15 amino acids. Germline CDR1 SNHLY, CDR2 FYNNEI.

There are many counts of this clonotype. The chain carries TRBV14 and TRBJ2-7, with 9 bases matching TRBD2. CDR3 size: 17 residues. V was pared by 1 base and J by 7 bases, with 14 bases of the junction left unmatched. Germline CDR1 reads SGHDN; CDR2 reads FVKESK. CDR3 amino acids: CASSQGAGGTYDREQYF. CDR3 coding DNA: TGTGCCAGCAGCCAAGGAGCGGGGGGCACTTACGATAGGGAGCAGTACTTC. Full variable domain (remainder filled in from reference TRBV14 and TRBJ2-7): EAGVTQFPSHSVIEKGQTVTLRCDPISGHDNLYWYRRVMGKEIKFLLHFVKESKQDESGMPNNRFLAERTGGTYSTLKVQPAELEDSGVYFCASSQGAGGTYDREQYFGPGTRLTVT.

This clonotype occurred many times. The CDR3 bases are TGTGCCAGCAGCCAAGATGGGGACCCTAGAGCTACCAATGGCTACACCTTC. Translating it yields CASSQDGDPRATNGYTF. This chain connects TRBV3-1 to TRBJ1-2, with D perhaps matching TRBD1 (5 bases). This CDR3 contains 17 residues. The V and J ends lost 0 bases and 6 bases respectively, with 20 bases between them. CDR1 and CDR2 from the germline V gene are LGHDT and YNNKEL (reference sequence).

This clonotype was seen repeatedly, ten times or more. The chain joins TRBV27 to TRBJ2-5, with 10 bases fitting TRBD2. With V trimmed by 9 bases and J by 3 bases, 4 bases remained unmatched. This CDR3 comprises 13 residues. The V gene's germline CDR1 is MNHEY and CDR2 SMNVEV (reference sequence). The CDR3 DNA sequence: TGTGCCAGTCAGCGGGAGGGTGAAGAGACCCAGTACTTC. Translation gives CASQREGEETQYF.

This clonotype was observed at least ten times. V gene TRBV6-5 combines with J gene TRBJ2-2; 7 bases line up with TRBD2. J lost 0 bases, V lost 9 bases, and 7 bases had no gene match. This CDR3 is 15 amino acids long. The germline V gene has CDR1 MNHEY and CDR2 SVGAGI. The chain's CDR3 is CASRLAPTNTGELFF. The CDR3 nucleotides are TGTGCCAGTCGACTAGCCCCAACGAACACCGGGGAGCTGTTTTTT.

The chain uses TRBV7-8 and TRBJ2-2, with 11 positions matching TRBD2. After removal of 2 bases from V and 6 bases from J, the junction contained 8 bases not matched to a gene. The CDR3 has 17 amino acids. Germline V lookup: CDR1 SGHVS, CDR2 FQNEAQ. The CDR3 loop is CASSLLAGGARSGELFF. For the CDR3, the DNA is TGTGCCAGCAGCTTATTAGCGGGAGGGGCTCGTTCCGGGGAGCTGTTTTTT.

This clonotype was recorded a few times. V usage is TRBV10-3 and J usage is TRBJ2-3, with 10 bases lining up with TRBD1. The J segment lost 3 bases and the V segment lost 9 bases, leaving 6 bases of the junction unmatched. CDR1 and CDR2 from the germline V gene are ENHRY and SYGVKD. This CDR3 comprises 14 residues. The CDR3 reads CAISRDRGTDTQYF. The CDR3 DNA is TGTGCCATTTCCCGGGACAGGGGAACAGATACGCAGTATTTT.

The CDR3 here is CASIELWQNTGELFF. The CDR3, as DNA: TGTGCCAGCATCGAATTGTGGCAGAACACCGGGGAGCTGTTTTTT. The chain joins TRBV6-1 to TRBJ2-2; D uncertain. Trimming shortened V by 7 bases and J by 1 base, and 13 bases separated the two germline ends. The CDR3 is 15 amino acids. Germline loops: CDR1 MNHNS, CDR2 SASEGT.

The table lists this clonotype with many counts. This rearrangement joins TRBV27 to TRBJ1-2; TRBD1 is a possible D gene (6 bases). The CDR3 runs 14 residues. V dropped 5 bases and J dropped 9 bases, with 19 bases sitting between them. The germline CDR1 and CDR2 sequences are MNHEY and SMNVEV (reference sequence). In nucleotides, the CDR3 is TGTGCCAGCAGTCCTCTCCTCGGGCAGGGGAGCTACACCTTC. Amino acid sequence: CASSPLLGQGSYTF.

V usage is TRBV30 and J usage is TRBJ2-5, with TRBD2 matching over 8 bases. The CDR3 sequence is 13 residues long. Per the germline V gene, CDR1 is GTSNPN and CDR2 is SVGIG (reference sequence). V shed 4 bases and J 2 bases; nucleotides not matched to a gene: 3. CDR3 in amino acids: CAWNGRGQETQYF. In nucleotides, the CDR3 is TGTGCCTGGAACGGGAGGGGGCAAGAGACCCAGTACTTC.

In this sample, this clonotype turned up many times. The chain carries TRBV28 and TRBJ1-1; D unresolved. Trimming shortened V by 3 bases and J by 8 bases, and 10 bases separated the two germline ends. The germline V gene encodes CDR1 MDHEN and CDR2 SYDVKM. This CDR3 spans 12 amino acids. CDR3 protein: CASSFLPGEAFF. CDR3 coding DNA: TGTGCCAGCAGTTTCCTCCCGGGGGAAGCTTTCTTT.

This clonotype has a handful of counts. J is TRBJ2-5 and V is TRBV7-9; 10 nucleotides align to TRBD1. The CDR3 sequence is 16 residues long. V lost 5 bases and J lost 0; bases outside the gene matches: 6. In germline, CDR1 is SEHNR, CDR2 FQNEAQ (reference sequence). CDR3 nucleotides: TGTGCCAGCAGCAAACCGGGACAGGGGTACCAAGAGACCCAGTACTTC. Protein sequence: CASSKPGQGYQETQYF.

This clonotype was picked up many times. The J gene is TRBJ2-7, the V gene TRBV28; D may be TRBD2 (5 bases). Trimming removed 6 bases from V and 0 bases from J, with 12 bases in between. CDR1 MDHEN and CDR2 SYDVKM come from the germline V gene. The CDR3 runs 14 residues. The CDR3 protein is CASRTTLGSYEQYF. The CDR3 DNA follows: TGTGCCAGCAGAACTACACTAGGCTCCTACGAGCAGTACTTC.

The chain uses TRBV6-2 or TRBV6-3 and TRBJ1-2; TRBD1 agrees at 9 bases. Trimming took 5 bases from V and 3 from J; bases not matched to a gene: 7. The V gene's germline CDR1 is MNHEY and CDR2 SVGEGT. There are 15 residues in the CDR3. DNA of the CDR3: TGTGCCAGCAGTACTCCGGGACAGGGACACTATGGCTACACCTTC. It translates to CASSTPGQGHYGYTF.

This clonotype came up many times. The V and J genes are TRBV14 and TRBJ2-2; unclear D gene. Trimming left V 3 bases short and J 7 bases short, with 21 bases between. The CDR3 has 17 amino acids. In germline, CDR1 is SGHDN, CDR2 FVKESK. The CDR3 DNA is TGTGCCAGCAGCCATAATCTCGGCTTGGGCCTGGGCGGGGAGCTGTTTTTT. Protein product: CASSHNLGLGLGGELFF. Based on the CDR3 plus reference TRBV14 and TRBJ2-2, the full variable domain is EAGVTQFPSHSVIEKGQTVTLRCDPISGHDNLYWYRRVMGKEIKFLLHFVKESKQDESGMPNNRFLAERTGGTYSTLKVQPAELEDSGVYFCASSHNLGLGLGGELFFGEGSRLTVL.

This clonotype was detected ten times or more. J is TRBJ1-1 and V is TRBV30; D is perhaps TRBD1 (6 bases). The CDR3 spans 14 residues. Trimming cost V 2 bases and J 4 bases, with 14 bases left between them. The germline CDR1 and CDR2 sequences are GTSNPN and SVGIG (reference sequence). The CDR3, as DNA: TGTGCCTGGAGTAGGGGGAGCGGCGGCACTGAAGCTTTCTTT. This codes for CAWSRGSGGTEAFF.

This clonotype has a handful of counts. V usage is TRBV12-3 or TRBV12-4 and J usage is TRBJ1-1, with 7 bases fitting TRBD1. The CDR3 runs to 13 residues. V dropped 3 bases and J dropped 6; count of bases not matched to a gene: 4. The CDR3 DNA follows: TGTGCCAGCAGTTTTCAGGGGGAGGCTGAAGCTTTCTTT. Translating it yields CASSFQGEAEAFF.

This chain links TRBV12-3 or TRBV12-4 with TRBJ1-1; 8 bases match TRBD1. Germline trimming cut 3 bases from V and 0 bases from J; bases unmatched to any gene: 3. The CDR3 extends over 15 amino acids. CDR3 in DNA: TGTGCCAGCAGTTTGAACAGGGGGGTGAACACTGAAGCTTTCTTT. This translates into CASSLNRGVNTEAFF.

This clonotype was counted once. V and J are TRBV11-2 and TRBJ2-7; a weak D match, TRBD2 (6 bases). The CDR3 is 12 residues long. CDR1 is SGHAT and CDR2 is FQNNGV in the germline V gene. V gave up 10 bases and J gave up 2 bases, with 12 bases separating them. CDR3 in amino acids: CATGRTTYEQYF. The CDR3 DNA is TGTGCCACCGGGAGAACAACCTACGAGCAGTACTTC.

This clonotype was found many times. CDR3 sequence: CASSFAAGGRSQAEAFF. The CDR3 bases are TGTGCCAGCAGTTTTGCGGCAGGGGGCAGGAGTCAGGCTGAAGCTTTCTTT. This chain connects TRBV12-3 or TRBV12-4 to TRBJ1-1; 8 positions match TRBD1. This CDR3 contains 17 residues. V lost 3 bases and J lost 6; bases outside the gene matches: 15.

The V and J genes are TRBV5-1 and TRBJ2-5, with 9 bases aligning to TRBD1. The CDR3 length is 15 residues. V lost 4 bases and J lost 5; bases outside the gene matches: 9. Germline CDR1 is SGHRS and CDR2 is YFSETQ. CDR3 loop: CASSPPQGAGETQYF. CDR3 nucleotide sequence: TGCGCCAGCAGCCCACCACAGGGGGCAGGTGAGACCCAGTACTTC.

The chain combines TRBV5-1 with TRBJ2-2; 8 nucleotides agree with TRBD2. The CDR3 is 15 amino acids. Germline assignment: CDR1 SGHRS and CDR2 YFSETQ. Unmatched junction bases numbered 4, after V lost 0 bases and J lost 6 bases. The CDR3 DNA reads TGCGCCAGCAGCTTGGTCAGCGGGAGCCCCGGGGAGCTGTTTTTT. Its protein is CASSLVSGSPGELFF.

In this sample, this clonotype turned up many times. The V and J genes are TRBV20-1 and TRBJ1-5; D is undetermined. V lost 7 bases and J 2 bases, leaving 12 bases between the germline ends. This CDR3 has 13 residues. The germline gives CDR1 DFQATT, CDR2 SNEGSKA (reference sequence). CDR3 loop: CSVDSIGNQPQHF. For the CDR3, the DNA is TGCAGTGTAGATTCAATTGGCAATCAGCCCCAGCATTTT.

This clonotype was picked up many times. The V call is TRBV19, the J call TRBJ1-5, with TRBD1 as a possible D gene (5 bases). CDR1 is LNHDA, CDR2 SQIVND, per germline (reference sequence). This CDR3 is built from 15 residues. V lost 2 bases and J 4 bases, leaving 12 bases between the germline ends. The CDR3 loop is CASSIRQPMNQPQHF. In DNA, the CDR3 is TGTGCCAGTAGTATACGACAGCCGATGAATCAGCCCCAGCATTTT.